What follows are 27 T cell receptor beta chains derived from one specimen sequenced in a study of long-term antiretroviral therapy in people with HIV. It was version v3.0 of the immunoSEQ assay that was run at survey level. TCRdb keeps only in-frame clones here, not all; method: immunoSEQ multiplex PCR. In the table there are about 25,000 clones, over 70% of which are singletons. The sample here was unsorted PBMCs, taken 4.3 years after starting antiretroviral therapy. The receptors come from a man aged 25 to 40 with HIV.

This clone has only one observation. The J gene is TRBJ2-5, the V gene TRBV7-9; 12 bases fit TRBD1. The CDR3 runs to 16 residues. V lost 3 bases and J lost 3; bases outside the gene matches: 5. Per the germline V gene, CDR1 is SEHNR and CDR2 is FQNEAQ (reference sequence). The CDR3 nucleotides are TGTGCCAGCAGCTTGGGGGACAGGGGGCGCAAAGAGACCCAGTACTTC. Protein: CASSLGDRGRKETQYF.

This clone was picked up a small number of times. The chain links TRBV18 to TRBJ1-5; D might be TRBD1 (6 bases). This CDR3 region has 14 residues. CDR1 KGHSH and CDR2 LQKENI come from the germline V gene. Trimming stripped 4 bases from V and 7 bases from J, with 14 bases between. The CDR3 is CASSLARGTQPQHF. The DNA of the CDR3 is TGTGCCAGCTCACTCGCCAGGGGAACCCAGCCCCAGCATTTT.

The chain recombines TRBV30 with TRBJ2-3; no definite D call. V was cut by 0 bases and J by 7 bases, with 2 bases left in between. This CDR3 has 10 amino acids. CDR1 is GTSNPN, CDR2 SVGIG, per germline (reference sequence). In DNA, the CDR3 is TGTGCCTGGAGTGTTCATACGCAGTATTTT. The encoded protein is CAWSVHTQYF.

The CDR3 loop is CASGQEGWDEQYF. CDR3 nucleotides: TGTGCATCCGGACAGGAGGGGTGGGACGAGCAGTACTTC. The rearrangement links TRBV7-2 to TRBJ2-7; D possibly corresponds to TRBD1 (7 bases). Germline V gene sequence: CDR1 SGHTA, CDR2 FQGNSA. The CDR3 spans 13 residues.

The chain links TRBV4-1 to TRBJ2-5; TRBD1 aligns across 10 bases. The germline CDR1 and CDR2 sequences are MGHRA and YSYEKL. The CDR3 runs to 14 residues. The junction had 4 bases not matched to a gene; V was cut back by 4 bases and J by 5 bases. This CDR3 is CASSPRQGAETQYF. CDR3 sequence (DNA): TGCGCCAGCAGCCCCCGACAGGGGGCCGAGACCCAGTACTTC.

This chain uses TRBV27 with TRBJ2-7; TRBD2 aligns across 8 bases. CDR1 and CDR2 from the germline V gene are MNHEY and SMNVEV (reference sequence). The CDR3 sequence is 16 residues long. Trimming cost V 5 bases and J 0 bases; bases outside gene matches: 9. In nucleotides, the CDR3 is TGTGCCAGCAGTGTGGACTTCGGGACTAGCTCCTACGAGCAGTACTTC. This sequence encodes CASSVDFGTSSYEQYF.

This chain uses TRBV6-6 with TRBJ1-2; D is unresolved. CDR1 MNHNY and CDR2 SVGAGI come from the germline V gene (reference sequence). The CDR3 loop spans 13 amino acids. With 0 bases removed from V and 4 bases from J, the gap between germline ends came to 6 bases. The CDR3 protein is CASSYSGSYGYTF. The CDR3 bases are TGTGCCAGCAGTTACTCAGGGAGCTATGGCTACACCTTC.

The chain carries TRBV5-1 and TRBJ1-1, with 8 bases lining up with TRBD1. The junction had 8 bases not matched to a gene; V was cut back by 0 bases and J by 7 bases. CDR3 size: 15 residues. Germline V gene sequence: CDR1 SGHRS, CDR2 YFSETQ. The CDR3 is CASSLGDRGFYEAFF. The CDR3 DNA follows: TGCGCCAGCAGCTTGGGAGACAGGGGTTTTTATGAAGCTTTCTTT.

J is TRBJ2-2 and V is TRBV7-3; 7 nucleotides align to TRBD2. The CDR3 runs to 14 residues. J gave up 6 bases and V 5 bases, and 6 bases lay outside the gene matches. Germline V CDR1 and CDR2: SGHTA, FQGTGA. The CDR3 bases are TGTGCCAGCAGCACAAGTCGGGGGGCCGGGGAGCTGTTTTTT. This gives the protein CASSTSRGAGELFF.

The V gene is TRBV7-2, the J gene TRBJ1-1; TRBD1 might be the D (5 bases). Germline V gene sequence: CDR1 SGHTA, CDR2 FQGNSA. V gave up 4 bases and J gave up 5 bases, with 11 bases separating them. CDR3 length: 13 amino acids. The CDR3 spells CASSSTVGTEAFF. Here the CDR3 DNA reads TGTGCCAGCAGCTCGACAGTAGGTACTGAAGCTTTCTTT.

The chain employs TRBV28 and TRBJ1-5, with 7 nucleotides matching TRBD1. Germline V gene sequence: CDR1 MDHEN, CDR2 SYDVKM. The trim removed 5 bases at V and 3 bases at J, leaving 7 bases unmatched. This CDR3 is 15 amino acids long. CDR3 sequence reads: CASSARQGTNQPQHF. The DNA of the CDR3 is TGTGCCAGCAGTGCCCGACAGGGAACCAATCAGCCCCAGCATTTT.

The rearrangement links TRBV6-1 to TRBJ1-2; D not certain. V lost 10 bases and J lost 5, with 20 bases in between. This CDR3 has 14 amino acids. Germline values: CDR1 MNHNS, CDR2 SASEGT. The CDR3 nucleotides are TGTGCCACCGGCCCGGGCCTCGAGCAGTATGGCTACACCTTC. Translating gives CATGPGLEQYGYTF.

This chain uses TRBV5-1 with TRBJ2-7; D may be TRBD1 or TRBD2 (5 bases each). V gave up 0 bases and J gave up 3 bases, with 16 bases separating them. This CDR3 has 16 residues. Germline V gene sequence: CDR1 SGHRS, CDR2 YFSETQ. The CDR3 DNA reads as TGCGCCAGCAGCTTGGCCTTCGGGACGGTCGGCTACGAGCAGTACTTC. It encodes CASSLAFGTVGYEQYF.

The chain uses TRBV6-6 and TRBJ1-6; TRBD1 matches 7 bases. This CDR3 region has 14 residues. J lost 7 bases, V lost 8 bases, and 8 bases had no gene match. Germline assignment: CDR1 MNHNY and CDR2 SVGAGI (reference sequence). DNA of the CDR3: TGTGCCAGCCAGACGGGACAGAAGAATTCACCCCTCCACTTT. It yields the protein CASQTGQKNSPLHF.

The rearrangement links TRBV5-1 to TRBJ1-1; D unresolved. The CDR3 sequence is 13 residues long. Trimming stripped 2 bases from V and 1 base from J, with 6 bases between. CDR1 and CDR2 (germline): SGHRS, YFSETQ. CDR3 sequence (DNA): TGCGCCAGCAGCTTATTCAAGAACACTGAAGCTTTCTTT. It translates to CASSLFKNTEAFF.

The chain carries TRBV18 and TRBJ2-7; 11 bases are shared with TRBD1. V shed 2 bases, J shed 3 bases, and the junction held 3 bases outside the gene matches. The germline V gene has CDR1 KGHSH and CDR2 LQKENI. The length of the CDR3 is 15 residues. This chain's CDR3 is CASSPGQGADYEQYF. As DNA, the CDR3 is TGTGCCAGCTCACCAGGACAGGGGGCGGACTACGAGCAGTACTTC.

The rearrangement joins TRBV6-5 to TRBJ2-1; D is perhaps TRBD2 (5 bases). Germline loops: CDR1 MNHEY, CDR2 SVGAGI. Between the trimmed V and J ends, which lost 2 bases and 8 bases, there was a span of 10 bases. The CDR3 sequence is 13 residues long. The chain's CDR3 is CASSYGLRDEQFF. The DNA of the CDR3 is TGTGCCAGCAGTTACGGGTTGCGGGATGAGCAGTTCTTC.

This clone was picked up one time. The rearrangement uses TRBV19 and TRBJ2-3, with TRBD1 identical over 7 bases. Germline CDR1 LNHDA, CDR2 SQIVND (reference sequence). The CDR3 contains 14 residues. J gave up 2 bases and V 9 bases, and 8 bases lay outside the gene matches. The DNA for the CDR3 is TGTGCCAGCTCGAGACAGGGCTCCACAGATACGCAGTATTTT. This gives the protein CASSRQGSTDTQYF.

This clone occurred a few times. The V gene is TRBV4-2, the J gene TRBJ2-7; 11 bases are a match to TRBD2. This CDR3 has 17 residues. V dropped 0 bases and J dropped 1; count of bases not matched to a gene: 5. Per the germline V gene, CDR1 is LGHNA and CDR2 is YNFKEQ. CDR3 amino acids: CASSQDFLAGGSYEQYF. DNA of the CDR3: TGTGCCAGCAGCCAAGATTTCCTAGCGGGAGGTTCCTACGAGCAGTACTTC.

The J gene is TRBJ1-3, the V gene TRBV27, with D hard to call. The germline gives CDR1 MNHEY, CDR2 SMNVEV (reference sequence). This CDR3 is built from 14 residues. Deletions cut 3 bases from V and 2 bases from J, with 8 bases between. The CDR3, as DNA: TGTGCCAGCAGTTTGAGGAGGGCTGGAAACACCATATATTTT. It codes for CASSLRRAGNTIYF.

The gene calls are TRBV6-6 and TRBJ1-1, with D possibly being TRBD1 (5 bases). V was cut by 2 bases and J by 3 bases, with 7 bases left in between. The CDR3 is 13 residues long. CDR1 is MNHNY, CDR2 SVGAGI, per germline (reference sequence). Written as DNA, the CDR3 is TGTGCCAGCAGTTACGGGACCCACACTGAAGCTTTCTTT. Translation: CASSYGTHTEAFF.

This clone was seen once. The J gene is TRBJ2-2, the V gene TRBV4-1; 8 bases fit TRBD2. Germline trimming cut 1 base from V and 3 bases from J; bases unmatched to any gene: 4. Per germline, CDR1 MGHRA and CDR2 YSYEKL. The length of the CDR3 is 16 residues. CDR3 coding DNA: TGCGCCAGCAGCCAAGTGGCGGGGGGCTACACCGGGGAGCTGTTTTTT. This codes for CASSQVAGGYTGELFF.

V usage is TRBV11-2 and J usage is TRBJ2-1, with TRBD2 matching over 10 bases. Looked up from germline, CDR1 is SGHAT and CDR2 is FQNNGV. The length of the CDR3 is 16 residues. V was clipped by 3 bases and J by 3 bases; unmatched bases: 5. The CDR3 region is CASSFPGLADYNEQFF. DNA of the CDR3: TGTGCCAGCAGCTTCCCCGGACTAGCGGACTACAATGAGCAGTTCTTC.

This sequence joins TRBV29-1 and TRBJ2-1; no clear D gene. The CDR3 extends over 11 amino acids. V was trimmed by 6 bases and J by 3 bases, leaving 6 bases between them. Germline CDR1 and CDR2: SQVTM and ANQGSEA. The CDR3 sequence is CSVHSYNEQFF. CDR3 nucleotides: TGCAGCGTACACAGCTACAATGAGCAGTTCTTC.

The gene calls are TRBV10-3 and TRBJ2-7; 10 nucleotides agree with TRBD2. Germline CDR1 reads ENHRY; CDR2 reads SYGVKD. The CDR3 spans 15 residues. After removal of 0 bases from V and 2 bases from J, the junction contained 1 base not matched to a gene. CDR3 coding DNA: TGTGCCATCAGTGAGTCGAGCGGGGGGGCCTACGAGCAGTACTTC. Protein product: CAISESSGGAYEQYF.

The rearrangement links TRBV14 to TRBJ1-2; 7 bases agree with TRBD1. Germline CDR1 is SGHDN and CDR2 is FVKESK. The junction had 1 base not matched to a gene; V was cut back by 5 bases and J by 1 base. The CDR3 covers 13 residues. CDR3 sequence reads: CASSGQVNYGYTF. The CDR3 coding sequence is TGTGCCAGCAGCGGACAGGTTAACTATGGCTACACCTTC.

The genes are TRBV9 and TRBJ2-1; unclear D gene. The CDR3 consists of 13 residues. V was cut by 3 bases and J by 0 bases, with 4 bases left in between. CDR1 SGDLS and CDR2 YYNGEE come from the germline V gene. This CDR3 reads CASSASSYNEQFF. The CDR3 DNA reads TGTGCCAGCAGCGCTAGCTCCTACAATGAGCAGTTCTTC.